This T cell receptor (beta chain) was identified in a study of vaccination effects on CD4 cells after COVID-19. Repertoires were generated with immunoSEQ multiplex PCR, while TCRdb's copy carries only in-frame clones and drops some. The sample holds 25,000 or so clones; around two thirds are singletons and the top ten take around 12%. Before any sequencing was done, the ViraFEST assay used viral peptide pools to expand antigen-specific CD4+ T cells. Isolating CD4+ T cells followed less than 11 days of culture. Vaccine recipients had no previous SARS-CoV-2 infection; their nucleocapsid antibodies were negative. In culture with around 10 IU/ml IL-2 and about 10 ug/ml peptides, PBMC were grown at fewer than 2.5 million per well. Germline V lookup: CDR1 SNHLY, CDR2 FYNNEI. There are 17 residues in the CDR3. The ends were cut back, 3 bases at V and 0 bases at J, with 15 bases in the middle. Concerning this clone: Its antigen is not known.

This chain joins TRBV2 and TRBJ1-5, with D maybe TRBD1 (6 bases). The source of this sequence is a human donor who received a COVID-19 vaccine. The sample here was CD4+ T cells from PBMCs cultured with HCoV-OC43 spike peptides, taken before COVID-19 vaccination. Subset given: HCoV-OC43 spike overlapping peptide pool stimulation. CDR3 in amino acids: CASSDPTTGYSNQPQHF. CDR3 nucleotides: TGTGCCAGCAGTGACCCTACGACAGGATATAGCAATCAGCCCCAGCATTTT. Supplemented by reference TRBV2 and TRBJ1-5, the full variable domain reads EPEVTQTPSHQVTQMGQEVILRCVPISNHLYFYWYRQILGQKVEFLVSFYNNEISEKSEIFDDQFSVERPDGSNFTLKIRSTKLEDSAMYFCASSDPTTGYSNQPQHFGDGTRLSIL.